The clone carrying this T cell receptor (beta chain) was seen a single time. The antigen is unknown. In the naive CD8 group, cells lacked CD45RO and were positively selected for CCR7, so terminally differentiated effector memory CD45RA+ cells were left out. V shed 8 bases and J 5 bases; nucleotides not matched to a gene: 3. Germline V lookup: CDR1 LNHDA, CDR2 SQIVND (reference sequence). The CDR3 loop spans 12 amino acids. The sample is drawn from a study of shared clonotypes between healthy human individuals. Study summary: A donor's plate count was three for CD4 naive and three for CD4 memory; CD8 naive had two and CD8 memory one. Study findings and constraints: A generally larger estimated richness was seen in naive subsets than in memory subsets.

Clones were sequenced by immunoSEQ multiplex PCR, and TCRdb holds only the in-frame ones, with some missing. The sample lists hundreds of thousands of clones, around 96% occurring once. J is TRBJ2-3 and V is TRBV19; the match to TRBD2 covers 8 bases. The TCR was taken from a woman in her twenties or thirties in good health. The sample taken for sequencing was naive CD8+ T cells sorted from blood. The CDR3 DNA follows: TGTGCCAGTTCTAGCGGGCAAGATACGCAGTATTTT. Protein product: CASSSGQDTQYF.